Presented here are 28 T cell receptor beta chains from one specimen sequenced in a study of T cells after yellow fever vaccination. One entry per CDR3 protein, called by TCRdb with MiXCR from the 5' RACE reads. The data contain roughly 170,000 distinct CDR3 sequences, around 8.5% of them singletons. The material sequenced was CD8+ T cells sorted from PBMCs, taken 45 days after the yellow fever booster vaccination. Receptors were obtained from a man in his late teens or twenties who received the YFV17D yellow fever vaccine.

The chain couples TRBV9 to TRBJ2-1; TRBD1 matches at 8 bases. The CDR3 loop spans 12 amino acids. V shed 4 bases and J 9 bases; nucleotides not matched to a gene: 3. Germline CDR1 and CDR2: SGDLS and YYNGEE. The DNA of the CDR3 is TGTGCCAGCAGCCCGACAGGGGCTGAGCAGTTCTTC. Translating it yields CASSPTGAEQFF.

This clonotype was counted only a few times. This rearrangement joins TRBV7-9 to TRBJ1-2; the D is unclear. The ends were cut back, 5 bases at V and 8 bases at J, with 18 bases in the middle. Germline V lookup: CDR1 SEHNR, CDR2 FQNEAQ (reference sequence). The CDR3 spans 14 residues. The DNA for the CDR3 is TGTGCCAGCAGCGTATTTCTGGAGGGCATGGGCTACACCTTC. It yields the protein CASSVFLEGMGYTF.

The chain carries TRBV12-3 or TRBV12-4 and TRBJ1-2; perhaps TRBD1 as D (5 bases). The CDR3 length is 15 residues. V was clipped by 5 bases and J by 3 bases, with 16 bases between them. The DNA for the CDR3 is TGTGCCAGCAGTAGTTGGACTGCCAGGGACTATGGCTACACCTTC. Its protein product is CASSSWTARDYGYTF.

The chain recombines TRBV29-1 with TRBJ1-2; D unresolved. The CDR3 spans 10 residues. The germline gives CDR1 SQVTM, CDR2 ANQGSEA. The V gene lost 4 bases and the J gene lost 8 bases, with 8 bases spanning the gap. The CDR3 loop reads CSVVGGGYTF. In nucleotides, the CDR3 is TGCAGCGTTGTTGGTGGAGGCTACACCTTC.

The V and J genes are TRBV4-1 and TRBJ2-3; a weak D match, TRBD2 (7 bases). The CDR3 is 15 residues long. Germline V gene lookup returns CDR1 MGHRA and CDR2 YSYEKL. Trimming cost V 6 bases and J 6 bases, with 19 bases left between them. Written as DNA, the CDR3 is TGCGCCAGCAGTACACGGGGGGCCCGAGGGGATACGCAGTATTTT. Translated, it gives CASSTRGARGDTQYF.

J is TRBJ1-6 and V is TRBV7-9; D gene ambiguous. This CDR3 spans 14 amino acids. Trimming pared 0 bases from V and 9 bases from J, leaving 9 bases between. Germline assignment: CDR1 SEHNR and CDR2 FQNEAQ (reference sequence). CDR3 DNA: TGTGCCAGCAGCTTAGCGGCAGGTGGTTCACCCCTCCACTTT. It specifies CASSLAAGGSPLHF. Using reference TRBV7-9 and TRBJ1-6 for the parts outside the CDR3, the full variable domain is DTGVSQNPRHKITKRGQNVTFRCDPISEHNRLYWYRQTLGQGPEFLTYFQNEAQLEKSRLLSDRFSAERPKGSFSTLEIQRTEQGDSAMYLCASSLAAGGSPLHFGNGTRLTVT.

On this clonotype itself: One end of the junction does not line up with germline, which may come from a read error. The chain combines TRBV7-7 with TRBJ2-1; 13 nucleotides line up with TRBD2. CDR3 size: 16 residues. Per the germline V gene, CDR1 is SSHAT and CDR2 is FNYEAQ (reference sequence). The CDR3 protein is CASSQLTSGGYAEQFF. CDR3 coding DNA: TGTGCTAGCAGCCAGTTGACTAGCGGGGGGTACGCTGAGCAGTTCTTC.

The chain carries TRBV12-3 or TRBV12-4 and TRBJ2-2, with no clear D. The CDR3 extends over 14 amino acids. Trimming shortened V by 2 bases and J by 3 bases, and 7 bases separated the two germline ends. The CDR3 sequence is CASSLWQDTGELFF. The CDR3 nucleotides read TGTGCCAGCAGTTTATGGCAGGACACCGGGGAGCTGTTTTTT.

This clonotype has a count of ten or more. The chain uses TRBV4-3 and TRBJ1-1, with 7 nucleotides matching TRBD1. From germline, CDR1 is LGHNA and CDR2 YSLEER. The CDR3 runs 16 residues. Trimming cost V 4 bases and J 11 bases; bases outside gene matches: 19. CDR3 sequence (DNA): TGCGCCAGCAGCCCTACTACCCAATCAGGGGGAGGAATGGCTTTCTTT. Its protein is CASSPTTQSGGGMAFF.

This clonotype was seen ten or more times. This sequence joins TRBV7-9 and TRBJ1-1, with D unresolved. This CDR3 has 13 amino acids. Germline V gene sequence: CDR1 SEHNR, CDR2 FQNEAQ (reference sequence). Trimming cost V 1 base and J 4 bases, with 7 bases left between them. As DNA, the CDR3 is TGTGCCAGCAGCTTAGGCGGGGTCACTGAAGCTTTCTTT. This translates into CASSLGGVTEAFF. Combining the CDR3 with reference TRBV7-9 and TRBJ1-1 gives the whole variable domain DTGVSQNPRHKITKRGQNVTFRCDPISEHNRLYWYRQTLGQGPEFLTYFQNEAQLEKSRLLSDRFSAERPKGSFSTLEIQRTEQGDSAMYLCASSLGGVTEAFFGQGTRLTVV.

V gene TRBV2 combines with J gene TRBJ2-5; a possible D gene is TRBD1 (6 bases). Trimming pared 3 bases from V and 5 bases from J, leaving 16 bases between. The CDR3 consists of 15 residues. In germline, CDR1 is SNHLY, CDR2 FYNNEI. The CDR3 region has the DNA TGTGCCAGCAGTGATTTGGCTAACCAGGGGGAGACCCAGTACTTC. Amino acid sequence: CASSDLANQGETQYF.

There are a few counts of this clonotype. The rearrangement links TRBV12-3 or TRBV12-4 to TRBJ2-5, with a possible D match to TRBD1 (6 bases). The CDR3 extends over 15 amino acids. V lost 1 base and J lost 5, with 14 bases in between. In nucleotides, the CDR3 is TGTGCCAGCAGTTTAGAGCAGGAGAGGGGGGAGACCCAGTACTTC. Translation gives CASSLEQERGETQYF.

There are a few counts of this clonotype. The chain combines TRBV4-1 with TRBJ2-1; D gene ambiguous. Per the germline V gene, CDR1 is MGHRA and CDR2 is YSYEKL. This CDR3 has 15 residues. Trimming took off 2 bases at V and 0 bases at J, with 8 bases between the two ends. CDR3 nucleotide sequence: TGCGCCAGCAGCCAACGAACCCCCTCCTACAATGAGCAGTTCTTC. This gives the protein CASSQRTPSYNEQFF.

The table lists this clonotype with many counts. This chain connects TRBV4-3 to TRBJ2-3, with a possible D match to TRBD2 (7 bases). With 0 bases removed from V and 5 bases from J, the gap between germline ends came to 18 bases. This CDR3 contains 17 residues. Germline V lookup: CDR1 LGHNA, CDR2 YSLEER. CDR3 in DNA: TGCGCCAGCAGCCAAGATGGTCGCGGGGGCGCGGGAGATACGCAGTATTTT. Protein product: CASSQDGRGGAGDTQYF.

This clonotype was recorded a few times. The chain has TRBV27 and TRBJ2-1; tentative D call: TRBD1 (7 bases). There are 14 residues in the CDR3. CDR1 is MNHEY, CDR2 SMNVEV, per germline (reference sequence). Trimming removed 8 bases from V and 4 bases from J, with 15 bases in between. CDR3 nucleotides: TGTGCCAGCCAAAAGACAGGGACTTACAATGAGCAGTTCTTC. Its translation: CASQKTGTYNEQFF.

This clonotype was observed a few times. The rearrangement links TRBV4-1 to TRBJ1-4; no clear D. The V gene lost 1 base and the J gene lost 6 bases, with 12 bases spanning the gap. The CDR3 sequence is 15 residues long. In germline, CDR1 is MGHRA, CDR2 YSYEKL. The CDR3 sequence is CASSQVSREDEKLFF. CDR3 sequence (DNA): TGCGCCAGCAGCCAAGTCTCTCGGGAGGATGAAAAACTGTTTTTT.

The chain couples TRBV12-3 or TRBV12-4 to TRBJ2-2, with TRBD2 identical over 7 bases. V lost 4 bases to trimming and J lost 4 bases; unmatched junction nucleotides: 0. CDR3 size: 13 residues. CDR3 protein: CASSWGGTGELFF. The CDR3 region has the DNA TGTGCCAGCAGTTGGGGGGGCACCGGGGAGCTGTTTTTT.

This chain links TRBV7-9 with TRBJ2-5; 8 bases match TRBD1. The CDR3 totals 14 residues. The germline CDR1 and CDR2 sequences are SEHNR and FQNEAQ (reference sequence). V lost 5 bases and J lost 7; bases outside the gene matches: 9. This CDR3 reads CASSPVRGQGTQYF. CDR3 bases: TGTGCCAGCAGCCCGGTCAGGGGGCAGGGGACCCAGTACTTC.

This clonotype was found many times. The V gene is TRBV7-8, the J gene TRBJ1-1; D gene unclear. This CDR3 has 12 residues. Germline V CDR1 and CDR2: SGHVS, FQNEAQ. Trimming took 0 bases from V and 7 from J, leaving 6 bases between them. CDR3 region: CASSLATVEAFF. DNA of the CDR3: TGTGCCAGCAGCTTAGCGACGGTTGAAGCTTTCTTT.

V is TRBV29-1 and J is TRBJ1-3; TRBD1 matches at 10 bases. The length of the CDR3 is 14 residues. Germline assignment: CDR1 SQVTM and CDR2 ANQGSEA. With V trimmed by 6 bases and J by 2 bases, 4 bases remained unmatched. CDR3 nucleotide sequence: TGCAGCGTCAGACAGGGGGCTGCTGGAAACACCATATATTTT. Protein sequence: CSVRQGAAGNTIYF. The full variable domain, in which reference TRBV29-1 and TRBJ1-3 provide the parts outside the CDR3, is SAVISQKPSRDICQRGTSLTIQCQVDSQVTMMFWYRQQPGQSLTLIATANQGSEATYESGFVIDKFPISRPNLTFSTLTVSNMSPEDSSIYLCSVRQGAAGNTIYFGEGSWLTVV.

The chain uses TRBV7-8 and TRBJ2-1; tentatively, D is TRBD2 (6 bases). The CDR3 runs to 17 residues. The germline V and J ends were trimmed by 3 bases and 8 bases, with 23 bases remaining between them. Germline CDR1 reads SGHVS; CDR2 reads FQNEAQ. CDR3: CASSFPSFSWGLDEQFF. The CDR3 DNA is TGTGCCAGCAGCTTCCCTTCATTCTCATGGGGACTGGATGAGCAGTTCTTC. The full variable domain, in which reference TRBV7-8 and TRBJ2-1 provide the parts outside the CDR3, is GAGVSQSPRYKVAKRGQDVALRCDPISGHVSLFWYQQALGQGPEFLTYFQNEAQLDKSGLPSDRFFAERPEGSVSTLKIQRTQQEDSAVYLCASSFPSFSWGLDEQFFGPGTRLTVL.

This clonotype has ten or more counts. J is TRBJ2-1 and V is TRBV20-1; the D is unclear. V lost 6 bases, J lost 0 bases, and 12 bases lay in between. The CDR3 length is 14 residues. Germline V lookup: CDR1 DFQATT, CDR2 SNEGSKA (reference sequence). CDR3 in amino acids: CSALALSSYNEQFF. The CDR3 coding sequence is TGCAGTGCCCTGGCGCTGAGCTCCTACAATGAGCAGTTCTTC.

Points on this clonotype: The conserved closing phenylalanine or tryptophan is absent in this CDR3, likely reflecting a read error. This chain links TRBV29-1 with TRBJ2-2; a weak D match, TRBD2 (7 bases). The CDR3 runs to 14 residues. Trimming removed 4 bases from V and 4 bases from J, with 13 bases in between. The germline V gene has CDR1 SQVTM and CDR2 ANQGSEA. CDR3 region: CSVGGGQGTGELFI. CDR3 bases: TGCAGCGTTGGGGGGGGCCAAGGCACCGGGGAGCTGTTTATT.

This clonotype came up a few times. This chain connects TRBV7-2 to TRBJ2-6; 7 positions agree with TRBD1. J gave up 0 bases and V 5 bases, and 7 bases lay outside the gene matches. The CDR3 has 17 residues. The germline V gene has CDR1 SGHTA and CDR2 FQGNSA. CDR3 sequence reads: CASSLQGYPSGANVLTF. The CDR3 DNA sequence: TGTGCCAGCAGCCTACAGGGGTATCCCTCTGGGGCCAACGTCCTGACTTTC.

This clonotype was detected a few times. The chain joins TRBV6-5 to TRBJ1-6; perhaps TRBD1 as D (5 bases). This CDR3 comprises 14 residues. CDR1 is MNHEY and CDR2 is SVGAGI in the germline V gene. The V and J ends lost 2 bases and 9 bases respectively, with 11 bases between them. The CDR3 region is CASSYGGSVSPLHF. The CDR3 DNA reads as TGTGCCAGCAGTTACGGGGGTTCTGTTTCACCCCTCCACTTT.

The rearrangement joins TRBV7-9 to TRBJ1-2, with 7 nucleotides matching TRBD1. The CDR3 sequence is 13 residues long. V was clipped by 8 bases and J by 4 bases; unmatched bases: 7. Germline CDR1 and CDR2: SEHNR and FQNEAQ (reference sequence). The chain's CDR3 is CASATGVGYGYTF. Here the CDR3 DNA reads TGTGCCAGCGCAACAGGGGTAGGCTATGGCTACACCTTC.

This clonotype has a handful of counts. The CDR3 coding sequence is TGTGCCAGCAGCGTAGGTGCAGGGAACACTGAAGCTTTCTTT. Translation gives CASSVGAGNTEAFF. This rearrangement joins TRBV9 to TRBJ1-1; no reliable D call. The CDR3 has 14 residues. Trimming left V 0 bases short and J 1 base short, with 7 bases between. The germline V gene encodes CDR1 SGDLS and CDR2 YYNGEE.

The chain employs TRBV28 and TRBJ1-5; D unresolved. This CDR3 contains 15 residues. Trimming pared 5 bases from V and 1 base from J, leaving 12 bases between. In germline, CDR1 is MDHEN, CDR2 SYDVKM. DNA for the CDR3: TGTGCCAGCAGTCCCCTATTGAACAGCAATCAGCCCCAGCATTTT. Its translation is CASSPLLNSNQPQHF.